Sequencing of this TCR beta chain was carried out in a study of blood T cell repertoires in COVID-19. TCRdb keeps only in-frame clones here, not all; method: immunoSEQ multiplex PCR. The sample lists about 110,000 clones; approximately 90% were seen once. The clonotype originates from a woman between 45 and 60 years old with acute or convalescent COVID-19. Sequenced sample: peripheral blood.

The CDR3: CASSQELGLVGDEQYF. The CDR3 DNA is TGCGCCAGCAGCCAAGAGCTGGGGCTAGTTGGCGACGAGCAGTACTTC. The chain joins TRBV4-3 to TRBJ2-7, with D perhaps TRBD1 (5 bases). From germline, CDR1 is LGHNA and CDR2 YSLEER. The CDR3 sequence is 16 residues long. V lost 0 bases, J lost 5 bases, and 17 bases lay in between.